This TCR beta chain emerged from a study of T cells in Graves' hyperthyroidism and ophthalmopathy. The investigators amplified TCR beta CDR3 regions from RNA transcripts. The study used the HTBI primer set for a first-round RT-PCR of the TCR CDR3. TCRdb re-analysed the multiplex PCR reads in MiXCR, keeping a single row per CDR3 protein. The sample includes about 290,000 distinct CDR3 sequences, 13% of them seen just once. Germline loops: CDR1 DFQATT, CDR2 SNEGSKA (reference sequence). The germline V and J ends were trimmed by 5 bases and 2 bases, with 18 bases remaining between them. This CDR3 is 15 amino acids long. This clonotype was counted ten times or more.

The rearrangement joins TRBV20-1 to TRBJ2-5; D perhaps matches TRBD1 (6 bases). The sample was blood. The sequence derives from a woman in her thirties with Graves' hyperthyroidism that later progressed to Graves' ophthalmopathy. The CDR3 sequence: CSAGGGSLKQETQYF. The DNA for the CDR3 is TGCAGTGCTGGGGGCGGCTCACTCAAACAAGAGACCCAGTACTTC.